These 29 T cell receptor beta chains originate from one sample sequenced in a study of Tregs in tolerant kidney transplant recipients. The nonmyeloablative bone marrow transplants came from related graft donors, with transient mixed chimerism. Repertoires were generated with immunoSEQ multiplex PCR, while TCRdb's copy carries only in-frame clones and drops some. The sample has some 50,000 clones; roughly 87% are singletons. This specimen consisted of CD8+ T cells from blood (PBMCs), obtained 12 months after the transplant. The receptors come from a human patient who received a combined kidney and bone marrow transplant. The T cells may partly be graft donor cells.

The gene calls are TRBV7-6 and TRBJ2-7, with a tentative D call TRBD2 (5 bases). Germline assignment: CDR1 SGHVS and CDR2 FNYEAQ. Trimming removed 5 bases from V and 2 bases from J, with 7 bases in between. CDR3 length equals 12 residues. In DNA, the CDR3 is TGTGCCAGCAGCCGGGGAACCTACGAGCAGTACTTC. It yields the protein CASSRGTYEQYF.

The chain combines TRBV4-1 with TRBJ2-6; 7 bases are a match to TRBD1. With 2 bases clipped from V and 1 base from J, the junction kept 11 bases outside the gene matches. The germline CDR1 and CDR2 sequences are MGHRA and YSYEKL. This CDR3 spans 19 amino acids. The CDR3: CASSQTRQGPESGANVLTF. For the CDR3, the DNA is TGCGCCAGCAGCCAAACGCGACAGGGCCCGGAGTCTGGGGCCAACGTCCTGACTTTC.

The J gene is TRBJ2-7, the V gene TRBV28, with 10 bases that match TRBD1. Germline V CDR1 and CDR2: MDHEN, SYDVKM. The CDR3 runs to 15 residues. The DNA for the CDR3 is TGTGCCAGCAGTTTGCCGGGACAGGGGTTCGTTTCGGGTTCGGTC. Residues: CASSLPGQGFVSGSV.

This chain uses TRBV4-3 with TRBJ2-1; D is ambiguous. Germline CDR1 reads LGHNA; CDR2 reads YSLEER. This CDR3 comprises 16 residues. V dropped 0 bases and J dropped 0 bases, with 9 bases sitting between them. CDR3 in amino acids: CASSQDLRSSYNEQFF. DNA for the CDR3: TGCGCCAGCAGCCAAGATTTGAGAAGCTCCTACAATGAGCAGTTCTTC.

V and J are TRBV9 and TRBJ2-7; 12 bases line up with TRBD2. This CDR3 spans 17 amino acids. Germline V gene lookup returns CDR1 SGDLS and CDR2 YYNGEE. With 4 bases clipped from V and 2 bases from J, the junction kept 10 bases outside the gene matches. The CDR3 protein is CASSPTGASGGAYEQYF. In nucleotides, the CDR3 is TGTGCCAGCAGCCCGACGGGAGCTAGCGGGGGGGCCTACGAGCAGTACTTC.

The V gene is TRBV25-1, the J gene TRBJ2-2, with a weak D call TRBD2 (6 bases). Germline V gene data show CDR1 as MGHDK and CDR2 as SYGVNS. Trimming pared 0 bases from V and 3 bases from J, leaving 11 bases between. The CDR3 length is 16 residues. The CDR3 spells CASSEYGGTHTGELFF. DNA of the CDR3: TGTGCCAGCAGTGAATACGGAGGGACGCACACCGGGGAGCTGTTTTTT.

This chain uses TRBV7-2 with TRBJ1-2; D is unresolved. V dropped 0 bases and J dropped 5 bases, with 4 bases sitting between them. Germline CDR1 SGHTA, CDR2 FQGNSA. This CDR3 has 12 amino acids. The CDR3 sequence: CASSLAGYGYTF. CDR3 bases: TGTGCCAGCAGCTTAGCCGGGTATGGCTACACCTTC.

J is TRBJ1-1 and V is TRBV6-4; D call uncertain. This CDR3 comprises 15 residues. The germline gives CDR1 MRHNA, CDR2 SNTAGT. Trimming removed 2 bases from V and 3 bases from J, with 13 bases in between. CDR3 residues: CASSDPKRVDTEAFF. CDR3 DNA: TGTGCCAGCAGTGACCCTAAGAGGGTCGACACTGAAGCTTTCTTT.

The V call is TRBV6-1, the J call TRBJ2-3; D unresolved. Trimming removed 2 bases from V and 2 bases from J, with 14 bases in between. Germline V gene lookup returns CDR1 MNHNS and CDR2 SASEGT. The CDR3 covers 16 residues. The CDR3 protein is CASSELDGQVTDTQYF. CDR3 DNA: TGTGCCAGCAGTGAACTCGACGGTCAGGTCACAGATACGCAGTATTTT.

The chain has TRBV7-8 and TRBJ2-7; no definite D call. The V gene's germline CDR1 is SGHVS and CDR2 FQNEAQ. The CDR3 length is 14 residues. Trimming pared 4 bases from V and 3 bases from J, leaving 13 bases between. This chain's CDR3 is CASSYRELYYEQYF. The CDR3 nucleotides are TGTGCCAGCAGCTACCGCGAGCTCTACTACGAGCAGTACTTC.

The CDR3 bases are TGTGCCAGCAGCGTAGGGCTTGGGCTACAAGAGACCCAGTACTTC. Its translation: CASSVGLGLQETQYF. The rearrangement joins TRBV9 to TRBJ2-5; no definite D call. V was pared by 0 bases and J by 2 bases, with 11 bases between. CDR1 SGDLS and CDR2 YYNGEE come from the germline V gene. There are 15 residues in the CDR3.

The V and J genes are TRBV5-6 and TRBJ1-4, with 8 positions matching TRBD1. CDR3 length: 16 amino acids. The V and J ends lost 4 bases and 5 bases, in that order; junction bases with no gene match: 10. Looked up from germline, CDR1 is SGHDT and CDR2 is YYEEEE. The chain's CDR3 is CASSTFLGQDNEKLFF. The CDR3, as DNA: TGTGCCAGCAGCACTTTTTTGGGACAGGACAATGAAAAACTGTTTTTT.

The V and J genes are TRBV19 and TRBJ2-1, with 11 bases aligning to TRBD2. Germline CDR1 LNHDA, CDR2 SQIVND (reference sequence). With 8 bases clipped from V and 0 bases from J, the junction kept 3 bases outside the gene matches. The CDR3 runs to 15 residues. The CDR3 region has the DNA TGTGCCAGTCATAGCGGGGGGGCCTCCTACAATGAGCAGTTCTTC. The encoded protein is CASHSGGASYNEQFF.

A word on this clone: Distinct nucleotide sequences in the sample also encode this CDR3. The gene calls are TRBV15 and TRBJ1-6; weak D call: TRBD1 (5 bases). CDR3 size: 15 residues. Trimming removed 1 base at V and 8 bases at J, with 12 bases between. CDR1 LNHNV and CDR2 YYDKDF come from the germline V gene (reference sequence). CDR3 sequence reads: CATSRGRTRDSPLHF. The CDR3, as DNA: TGTGCCACCAGCAGAGGTCGGACAAGGGATTCACCCCTCCACTTT.

The V and J genes are TRBV14 and TRBJ1-3, with 8 bases matching TRBD1. This CDR3 spans 14 amino acids. V was clipped by 1 base and J by 11 bases; unmatched bases: 7. CDR1 and CDR2 (germline): SGHDN, FVKESK. The CDR3 reads CASSQGQGAVPIYF. The CDR3, as DNA: TGTGCCAGCAGCCAAGGTCAGGGGGCGGTGCCCATATATTTT.

The rearrangement links TRBV9 to TRBJ2-3; D is uncertain. CDR1 and CDR2 from the germline V gene are SGDLS and YYNGEE. V was trimmed by 0 bases and J by 3 bases, leaving 8 bases between them. The CDR3 extends over 14 amino acids. For the CDR3, the DNA is TGTGCCAGCAGCGTAGGGGCTACAACAGATACGCAGTATTTT. This gives the protein CASSVGATTDTQYF.

J is TRBJ2-6 and V is TRBV21-1; no DNA check was done on the table's D call, TRBD1. TRBV21-1 is flagged as a pseudogene. The CDR3 has 13 residues. The CDR3 loop is CASIPTGANVLTF. CDR3 DNA: TGTGCCAGCATCCCAACTGGGGCCAACGTCCTGACTTTC.

This chain links TRBV14 with TRBJ1-6; D is possibly TRBD1 (6 bases). The germline V and J ends were trimmed by 0 bases and 10 bases, with 19 bases remaining between them. Germline-derived CDR1 and CDR2 are SGHDN and FVKESK. The CDR3 length is 17 residues. CDR3 region: CASSQEGTIMRYSPLHF. The CDR3 nucleotides are TGTGCCAGCAGCCAAGAGGGGACAATAATGAGATACTCACCCCTCCACTTT. Looking up the rest from reference TRBV14 and TRBJ1-6 gives the full variable domain: EAGVTQFPSHSVIEKGQTVTLRCDPISGHDNLYWYRRVMGKEIKFLLHFVKESKQDESGMPNNRFLAERTGGTYSTLKVQPAELEDSGVYFCASSQEGTIMRYSPLHFGNGTRLTVT.

This chain joins TRBV18 and TRBJ2-1; perhaps TRBD2 as D (5 bases). V lost 0 bases and J lost 8, with 11 bases in between. This CDR3 contains 14 residues. Germline V gene sequence: CDR1 KGHSH, CDR2 LQKENI. CDR3 protein: CASSPPARRYEQFF. CDR3 sequence (DNA): TGTGCCAGCTCACCACCGGCTAGGAGGTATGAGCAGTTCTTC.

The chain is built from TRBV30 and TRBJ2-7; the match to TRBD1 covers 9 bases. Germline assignment: CDR1 GTSNPN and CDR2 SVGIG (reference sequence). The CDR3 loop spans 14 amino acids. J gave up 3 bases and V 2 bases, and 5 bases lay outside the gene matches. In DNA form, the CDR3 reads TGTGCCTGGAGTACCGGGACAGGGAACTACGAGCAGTACTTC. Its protein is CAWSTGTGNYEQYF.

The chain is built from TRBV6-5 and TRBJ2-1, with D perhaps matching TRBD1 (6 bases). From germline, CDR1 is MNHEY and CDR2 SVGAGI. V dropped 2 bases and J dropped 1 base, with 9 bases sitting between them. This CDR3 contains 15 residues. The CDR3 loop is CASSYARGSYNEQFF. CDR3 DNA sequence: TGTGCCAGCAGTTACGCCAGGGGATCCTACAATGAGCAGTTCTTC.

V is TRBV7-9 and J is TRBJ2-7; D possibly corresponds to TRBD1 (5 bases). CDR3 length equals 13 residues. V lost 5 bases, J lost 4 bases, and 12 bases lay in between. Germline V gene data show CDR1 as SEHNR and CDR2 as FQNEAQ (reference sequence). The CDR3 coding sequence is TGTGCCAGCAGCAAGTCTGGGGCTTACGAGCAGTACTTC. The encoded protein is CASSKSGAYEQYF.

V and J are TRBV28 and TRBJ2-3, with D possibly TRBD2 on 5 matching bases. Looked up from germline, CDR1 is MDHEN and CDR2 is SYDVKM. The CDR3 contains 14 residues. With 2 bases removed from V and 1 base from J, the gap between germline ends came to 7 bases. The CDR3 reads CASSLEAGTDTQYF. The DNA of the CDR3 is TGTGCCAGCAGTTTAGAAGCGGGCACAGATACGCAGTATTTT.

The chain combines TRBV6-1 with TRBJ2-7, with D unclear. Germline V gives CDR1 MNHNS, CDR2 SASEGT. The CDR3 sequence is 12 residues long. Deletions cut 8 bases from V and 5 bases from J, with 13 bases between. The CDR3 loop reads CASLLHPHEQYF. The CDR3 DNA reads as TGTGCCAGCCTTTTACACCCCCACGAGCAGTACTTC.

The chain links TRBV5-8 to TRBJ2-3; D not certain. CDR3 size: 13 residues. Germline assignment: CDR1 SGHTS and CDR2 YDEGEE. V was shortened by 0 bases and J by 4 bases, with 6 bases between the two germline ends. CDR3: CASSLVIPDTQYF. CDR3 bases: TGTGCCAGCAGCTTGGTTATCCCAGATACGCAGTATTTT.

V and J are TRBV5-6 and TRBJ1-1, with unresolved D. The CDR3 contains 13 residues. The germline V gene encodes CDR1 SGHDT and CDR2 YYEEEE. The V and J ends lost 2 bases and 7 bases respectively, with 12 bases between them. CDR3 in amino acids: CASSFGDAGEAFF. As DNA, the CDR3 is TGTGCCAGCAGCTTCGGGGATGCGGGTGAAGCTTTCTTT. Supplemented by reference TRBV5-6 and TRBJ1-1, the full variable domain reads DAGVTQSPTHLIKTRGQQVTLRCSPKSGHDTVSWYQQALGQGPQFIFQYYEEEERQRGNFPDRFSGHQFPNYSSELNVNALLLGDSALYLCASSFGDAGEAFFGQGTRLTVV.

This chain uses TRBV5-8 with TRBJ2-5; 9 bases fit TRBD2. Germline V gene data show CDR1 as SGHTS and CDR2 as YDEGEE. This CDR3 spans 16 amino acids. V trimming: 5 bases; J trimming: 3 bases; junction bases outside the gene matches: 11. In DNA form, the CDR3 reads TGTGCCAGCAGTTCAATAATGGCTAGCGGGGAAGAGACCCAGTACTTC. This encodes CASSSIMASGEETQYF.

The genes are TRBV6-1 and TRBJ1-2, with 7 bases fitting TRBD1. This CDR3 has 14 residues. Germline V gives CDR1 MNHNS, CDR2 SASEGT. J gave up 6 bases and V 2 bases, and 6 bases lay outside the gene matches. CDR3 in amino acids: CASSELNRGDGYTF. Written as DNA, the CDR3 is TGTGCCAGCAGTGAATTGAACAGGGGTGATGGCTACACCTTC.

This clone has just one count. V usage is TRBV9 and J usage is TRBJ2-3; D gene ambiguous. CDR1 is SGDLS and CDR2 is YYNGEE in the germline V gene. The CDR3 is 13 amino acids. V was pared by 0 bases and J by 0 bases, with 2 bases between. DNA for the CDR3: TGTGCCAGCAGCGTAGCTAGCACAGATACGCAGTATTTT. Translated: CASSVASTDTQYF.